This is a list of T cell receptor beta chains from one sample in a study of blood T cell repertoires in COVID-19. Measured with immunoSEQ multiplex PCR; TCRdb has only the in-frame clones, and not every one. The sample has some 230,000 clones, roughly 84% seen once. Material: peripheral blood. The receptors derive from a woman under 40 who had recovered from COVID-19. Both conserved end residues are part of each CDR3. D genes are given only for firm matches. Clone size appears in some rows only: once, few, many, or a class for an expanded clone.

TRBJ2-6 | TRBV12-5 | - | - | CASGPSSTLGANVLTF | TGTGCTAGTGGTCCCTCCTCTACTCTTGGGGCCAACGTCCTGACTTTC
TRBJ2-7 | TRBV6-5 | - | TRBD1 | CASTQRDRGLYEQYF | TGTGCCAGCACCCAGCGGGACAGGGGTCTTTACGAGCAGTACTTC
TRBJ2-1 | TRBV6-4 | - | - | CASSVSPHRKQFF | TGTGCCAGCAGTGTCTCCCCTCACAGGAAGCAATTCTTC
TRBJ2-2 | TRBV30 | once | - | CAWSITPSSGAGELFF | TGTGCCTGGAGTATAACACCCTCTTCGGGGGCCGGGGAGCTGTTTTTT
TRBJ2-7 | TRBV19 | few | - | CASSPGVSYEQYF | TGTGCCAGTAGTCCGGGGGTGTCCTACGAGCAGTACTTC
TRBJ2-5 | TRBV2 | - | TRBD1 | CASSGDRVETQYF | TGTGCCAGCAGTGGCGACAGGGTTGAGACCCAGTACTTC
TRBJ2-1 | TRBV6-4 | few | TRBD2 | CASSDQGASGSEQFF | TGTGCCAGCAGTGACCAGGGGGCTAGCGGGAGTGAGCAGTTCTTC
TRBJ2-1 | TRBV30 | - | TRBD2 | CAWSPLAGEQFF | TGTGCCTGGAGTCCACTAGCGGGAGAGCAGTTCTTC
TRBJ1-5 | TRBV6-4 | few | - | CASRQGCQDQPQHF | TGTGCCAGCAGGCAGGGGTGTCAAGATCAGCCCCAGCATTTT
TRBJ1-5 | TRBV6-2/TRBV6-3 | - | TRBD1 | CASSTTDRNNQPQHF | TGTGCCAGCAGTACCACGGACAGGAACAATCAGCCCCAGCATTTT
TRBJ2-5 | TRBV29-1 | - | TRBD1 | CSVAKGQAQETQYF | TGCAGCGTAGCTAAGGGACAGGCTCAAGAGACCCAGTACTTC
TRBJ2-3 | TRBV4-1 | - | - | CASSQGGLADRTDTQYF | TGCGCCAGCAGCCAAGGTGGGTTAGCGGACCGCACAGATACGCAGTATTTT
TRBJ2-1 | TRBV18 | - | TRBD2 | CASSSTSGRGSDEQFF | TGTGCCAGCTCATCTACTAGCGGGAGGGGGAGTGATGAGCAGTTCTTC
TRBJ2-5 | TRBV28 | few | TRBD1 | CASSGTVAETQYF | TGTGCCAGCAGTGGGACAGTTGCGGAGACCCAGTACTTC
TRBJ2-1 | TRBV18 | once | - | CASSPPAGVSSYNEQFF | TGTGCCAGCTCACCACCGGCGGGCGTTAGCTCCTACAATGAGCAGTTCTTC
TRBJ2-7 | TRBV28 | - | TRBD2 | CASSLLGGAGSMYEQYF | TGTGCCAGCAGTTTATTGGGGGGAGCGGGATCAATGTACGAGCAGTACTTC
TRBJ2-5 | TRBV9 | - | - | CASSVGGWGEGETQYF | TGTGCCAGCAGCGTAGGAGGGTGGGGAGAAGGAGAGACCCAGTACTTC
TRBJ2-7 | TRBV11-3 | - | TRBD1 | CASSPGQGAYEQYF | TGTGCCAGCAGCCCGGGACAGGGGGCCTACGAGCAGTACTTC
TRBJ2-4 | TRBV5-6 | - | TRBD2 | CASSQIPSGTAKNIQYF | TGTGCCAGCAGCCAAATCCCTAGCGGAACAGCCAAAAACATTCAGTACTTC
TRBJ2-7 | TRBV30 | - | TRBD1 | CAWSTGTGGDEQYF | TGTGCCTGGAGTACCGGGACAGGGGGGGACGAGCAGTACTTC
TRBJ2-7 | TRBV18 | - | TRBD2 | CASSLHGTSGNEQYF | TGTGCCAGCTCGCTTCATGGGACTAGCGGGAACGAGCAGTACTTC
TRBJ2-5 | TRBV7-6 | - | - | CASSLVGAGKETQYF | TGTGCCAGCAGCTTAGTGGGGGCTGGGAAAGAGACCCAGTACTTC